A selection of T cell receptor beta chains follows, all from one sample in a study of response to subunit inactivated influenza vaccine. MiXCR, run by TCRdb on the RT-PCR reads, gives a single entry per CDR3 protein. The table shows almost 600,000 distinct CDR3 sequences, with 11% to 15% occurring only once. The source was PBMCs from blood, collected approximately 13 days after vaccination. These receptor sequences come from a man in his forties or fifties who received an inactivated influenza vaccine. Each CDR3 is given with its conserved first and last residue. D genes are given only for firm matches. Size is omitted from some rows. Given values are once, few, many or a class for expanded clones.

j_call: TRBJ1-4
d_call: -
v_call: TRBV6-6
clone_size: -
cdr3_nt: TGTGCCAGCGGCGGAGGTGGTGAAAAACTGTTTTTT
cdr3_aa: CASGGGGEKLFF

j_call: TRBJ2-1
d_call: TRBD2
v_call: TRBV20-1
clone_size: few
cdr3_nt: TGCAGTGCTTCGAGTAGCGGGAGGGGGGAGCAGTTCTTC
cdr3_aa: CSASSSGRGEQFF

j_call: TRBJ2-6
d_call: -
v_call: TRBV20-1
clone_size: -
cdr3_nt: TGCAGTGCTAGAAGCCGGACCTCTGGGGCCAACGTCCTGACTTTC
cdr3_aa: CSARSRTSGANVLTF

j_call: TRBJ1-5
d_call: -
v_call: TRBV12-3/TRBV12-4
clone_size: few
cdr3_nt: TGTGCCAGCAGTTTTTACGGTAGCAATCAGCCCCAGCATTTT
cdr3_aa: CASSFYGSNQPQHF

j_call: TRBJ2-2
d_call: -
v_call: TRBV5-8
clone_size: few
cdr3_nt: TGTGCCAGCAACACCCTTCCGGATAACACCGGGGAGCTGTTTTTT
cdr3_aa: CASNTLPDNTGELFF

j_call: TRBJ2-7
d_call: -
v_call: TRBV28
clone_size: few
cdr3_nt: TGTGCCAGCAGCCAGGGACATAAATACGAGCAGTACTTC
cdr3_aa: CASSQGHKYEQYF

j_call: TRBJ1-1
d_call: -
v_call: TRBV6-5
clone_size: -
cdr3_nt: TGTGCCAGCAGGTACAGGGACATGAACACTGAAGCTTTCTTT
cdr3_aa: CASRYRDMNTEAFF

j_call: TRBJ2-7
d_call: -
v_call: TRBV6-2/TRBV6-3
clone_size: few
cdr3_nt: TGTGCCAGCAGTTACCCGGACAGAATGAGCTCCTACGAGCAGTACTTC
cdr3_aa: CASSYPDRMSSYEQYF

j_call: TRBJ2-4
d_call: -
v_call: TRBV7-2
clone_size: many
cdr3_nt: TGTGCCAGCAGCCCTCCCCTGGGGCTAGCCAAAAACATTCAGTACTTC
cdr3_aa: CASSPPLGLAKNIQYF

j_call: TRBJ2-1
d_call: -
v_call: TRBV30
clone_size: few
cdr3_nt: TGTGCCTGGAGTCCCCTGCAGGGCTCCTACAATGAGCAGTTCTTC
cdr3_aa: CAWSPLQGSYNEQFF

j_call: TRBJ2-1
d_call: TRBD2
v_call: TRBV12-3/TRBV12-4
clone_size: -
cdr3_nt: TGTGCCAGCAGTCCGTTAGCGGGAGTTTCCTACAATGAGCAGTTCTTC
cdr3_aa: CASSPLAGVSYNEQFF

j_call: TRBJ2-3
d_call: TRBD1
v_call: TRBV7-9
clone_size: -
cdr3_nt: TGTGCCAGCAGCGCCCGCCCGACAGGGGCTAAAGATACGCAGTATTTT
cdr3_aa: CASSARPTGAKDTQYF

j_call: TRBJ2-5
d_call: TRBD1
v_call: TRBV12-3/TRBV12-4
clone_size: -
cdr3_nt: TGTGCCAGCAGTCCCAAGACAGGGGAGACCCAGTACTTC
cdr3_aa: CASSPKTGETQYF

j_call: TRBJ2-6
d_call: TRBD1
v_call: TRBV9
clone_size: -
cdr3_nt: TGTGCCAGCAGCGTCGGACAGGTGTCTGGGGCCAACGTCCTGACTTTC
cdr3_aa: CASSVGQVSGANVLTF

j_call: TRBJ2-7
d_call: -
v_call: TRBV20-1
clone_size: -
cdr3_nt: TGCAGTGCCAAATTAACTAGAAGGGGCGAGCAGTACTTC
cdr3_aa: CSAKLTRRGEQYF

j_call: TRBJ1-1
d_call: -
v_call: TRBV20-1
clone_size: few
cdr3_nt: TGCAGTGCAATTAAAGGACAGTTGAACACTGAAGCTTTCTTT
cdr3_aa: CSAIKGQLNTEAFF

j_call: TRBJ1-1
d_call: -
v_call: TRBV4-3
clone_size: -
cdr3_nt: TGCGCCAGCAGCCAAGACCCGGCAGGGTTTGACACTGAAGCTTTCTTT
cdr3_aa: CASSQDPAGFDTEAFF

j_call: TRBJ1-2
d_call: -
v_call: TRBV29-1
clone_size: many
cdr3_nt: TGCAGCGTTGCCCTGACAGACTATGGCTACACCTTC
cdr3_aa: CSVALTDYGYTF

j_call: TRBJ2-5
d_call: TRBD2
v_call: TRBV20-1
clone_size: -
cdr3_nt: TGCAGTGGGACTAGCGGGGTGGGGGAGACCCAGTACTTC
cdr3_aa: CSGTSGVGETQYF

j_call: TRBJ1-6
d_call: TRBD1
v_call: TRBV12-3/TRBV12-4
clone_size: few
cdr3_nt: TGTGCCAGCAGCTTTCTGACAGGGGGTAATTCACCCCTCCACTTT
cdr3_aa: CASSFLTGGNSPLHF

j_call: TRBJ2-7
d_call: -
v_call: TRBV2
clone_size: -
cdr3_nt: TGTGCCAGCAGTGGGGGCCGGGGCAGTGGGCCTTTGGAGCAGTACTTC
cdr3_aa: CASSGGRGSGPLEQYF

j_call: TRBJ2-1
d_call: TRBD2
v_call: TRBV5-1
clone_size: many
cdr3_nt: TGCGCCAGCAGCTTGGGAGGGACTAGCGGGTTCAATGAGCAGTTCTTC
cdr3_aa: CASSLGGTSGFNEQFF

j_call: TRBJ2-3
d_call: TRBD2
v_call: TRBV11-2
clone_size: -
cdr3_nt: TGTGCCAGCAGCTCGGCGTTTAGCGGGGTAACAGATACGCAGTATTTT
cdr3_aa: CASSSAFSGVTDTQYF

j_call: TRBJ2-5
d_call: -
v_call: TRBV7-2
clone_size: few
cdr3_nt: TGTGCCAGCAGCTTAGCGGGGCAGACCCAGTACTTC
cdr3_aa: CASSLAGQTQYF

j_call: TRBJ2-1
d_call: -
v_call: TRBV7-8
clone_size: many
cdr3_nt: TGTGCCAGCAGCTTCGAAGGAAAGTCCTACAATGAGCAGTTCTTC
cdr3_aa: CASSFEGKSYNEQFF

j_call: TRBJ2-3
d_call: TRBD2
v_call: TRBV12-3/TRBV12-4
clone_size: few
cdr3_nt: TGTGCCAGCAGTTTGGGCCAGGGCGGGGGGACTAGCACAGATACGCAGTATTTT
cdr3_aa: CASSLGQGGGTSTDTQYF

j_call: TRBJ2-5
d_call: -
v_call: TRBV10-3
clone_size: few
cdr3_nt: TGTGCCATCAGTGACTCTGGGGGAGAGACCCAGTACTTC
cdr3_aa: CAISDSGGETQYF

j_call: TRBJ1-2
d_call: -
v_call: TRBV7-2
clone_size: once
cdr3_nt: TGTGCCAGCAGCACCAACTACTATGGCTACACCTTC
cdr3_aa: CASSTNYYGYTF

j_call: TRBJ1-2
d_call: -
v_call: TRBV28
clone_size: few
cdr3_nt: TGTGCCAGCAGCCCCATCCCTAACTATGGCTACACCTTC
cdr3_aa: CASSPIPNYGYTF

j_call: TRBJ2-1
d_call: TRBD2
v_call: TRBV28
clone_size: -
cdr3_nt: TGTGCCAGCAGTTTACCGGGACTAGCGGCCCTTAGGGACAATGAGCAGTTCTTC
cdr3_aa: CASSLPGLAALRDNEQFF

j_call: TRBJ2-1
d_call: -
v_call: TRBV11-2
clone_size: few
cdr3_nt: TGTGCCAGCAGCTTAGCCCGTCAGGCTAGCGTCCACAATGAGCAGTTCTTC
cdr3_aa: CASSLARQASVHNEQFF

j_call: TRBJ1-1
d_call: -
v_call: TRBV12-3/TRBV12-4
clone_size: -
cdr3_nt: TGTGCCAGCAGTTCCCCCCCCGAGAACACTGAAGCTTTCTTT
cdr3_aa: CASSSPPENTEAFF

j_call: TRBJ2-7
d_call: -
v_call: TRBV7-9
clone_size: few
cdr3_nt: TGTGCCAGCAGCCCCGGTGGAAATATGGGATACGAGCAGTACTTC
cdr3_aa: CASSPGGNMGYEQYF

j_call: TRBJ1-4
d_call: -
v_call: TRBV5-6
clone_size: many
cdr3_nt: TGTGCCAGCAGCTTGAGGCCTAATGAAAAACTGTTTTTT
cdr3_aa: CASSLRPNEKLFF

j_call: TRBJ2-7
d_call: TRBD1
v_call: TRBV4-1
clone_size: few
cdr3_nt: TGCGCCAGCAGCCCTGACAGGGGTGCTCTGTACGAGCAGTACTTC
cdr3_aa: CASSPDRGALYEQYF

j_call: TRBJ1-2
d_call: TRBD1
v_call: TRBV20-1
clone_size: -
cdr3_nt: TGCAGTGCCAAAGACAGGGTAGCTAACTATGGCTACACCTTC
cdr3_aa: CSAKDRVANYGYTF

j_call: TRBJ2-7
d_call: -
v_call: TRBV28
clone_size: few
cdr3_nt: TGTGCCAGCAGTTTGAACAGGTTCTACGAGCAGTACTTC
cdr3_aa: CASSLNRFYEQYF

j_call: TRBJ2-3
d_call: TRBD1
v_call: TRBV4-2
clone_size: -
cdr3_nt: TGTGCCAGCAGCCAAGACCTACAGGGGTACACAGATACGCAGTATTTT
cdr3_aa: CASSQDLQGYTDTQYF

j_call: TRBJ2-3
d_call: TRBD2
v_call: TRBV12-3/TRBV12-4
clone_size: many
cdr3_nt: TGTGCCAGCAGCACGGCCGGGGGGGGAGATACGCAGTATTTT
cdr3_aa: CASSTAGGGDTQYF

j_call: TRBJ2-1
d_call: TRBD2
v_call: TRBV27
clone_size: few
cdr3_nt: TGTGCCAGCAGTTTATTGTCTAGCGGGGGGGCCCACAATGAGCAGTTCTTC
cdr3_aa: CASSLLSSGGAHNEQFF

j_call: TRBJ2-1
d_call: -
v_call: TRBV12-3/TRBV12-4
clone_size: many
cdr3_nt: TGTGCCAGCAGTTTACAGGAGGACAATGAGCAGTTCTTC
cdr3_aa: CASSLQEDNEQFF

j_call: TRBJ2-5
d_call: -
v_call: TRBV20-1
clone_size: -
cdr3_nt: TGCAGTGCGAGCCTCGGAGGGCAGACCCAGTACTTC
cdr3_aa: CSASLGGQTQYF

j_call: TRBJ1-5
d_call: -
v_call: TRBV2
clone_size: few
cdr3_nt: TGTGCCAGCAGTGAGAGGTCGGGGTACAATCAGCCCCAGCATTTT
cdr3_aa: CASSERSGYNQPQHF

j_call: TRBJ2-7
d_call: -
v_call: TRBV5-1
clone_size: few
cdr3_nt: TGCGCCAGCAGCGCCCAGGGAATCCACGAGCAGTACTTC
cdr3_aa: CASSAQGIHEQYF

j_call: TRBJ2-1
d_call: TRBD1
v_call: TRBV5-1
clone_size: few
cdr3_nt: TGCGCCAGCACCTATGGACAGGGAAGAAATGAGCAGTTCTTC
cdr3_aa: CASTYGQGRNEQFF

j_call: TRBJ2-1
d_call: TRBD2
v_call: TRBV12-3/TRBV12-4
clone_size: many
cdr3_nt: TGTGCCAGCAGTCTATCGTCGGGGGGTGTTAACAATGAGCAGTTCTTC
cdr3_aa: CASSLSSGGVNNEQFF

j_call: TRBJ2-2
d_call: -
v_call: TRBV12-3/TRBV12-4
clone_size: few
cdr3_nt: TGTGCCAGCAGTTTACGGGCAGGGAAGGTCGGGGAGCTGTTTTTT
cdr3_aa: CASSLRAGKVGELFF

j_call: TRBJ1-1
d_call: -
v_call: TRBV5-1
clone_size: -
cdr3_nt: TGCGCCAGCAGCTTTGATCGAATACAGAGAGAAGCTTTCTTT
cdr3_aa: CASSFDRIQREAFF

j_call: TRBJ1-1
d_call: TRBD1
v_call: TRBV5-1
clone_size: few
cdr3_nt: TGCGCCAGCAGCGGCGCCACGGGACAGAGGAACACTGAAGCTTTCTTT
cdr3_aa: CASSGATGQRNTEAFF

j_call: TRBJ2-7
d_call: -
v_call: TRBV18
clone_size: -
cdr3_nt: TGTGCCAGCTCACCGGAGGAGGGCGGAGGCTACGAGCAGTACTTC
cdr3_aa: CASSPEEGGGYEQYF

j_call: TRBJ2-3
d_call: -
v_call: TRBV6-2/TRBV6-3
clone_size: -
cdr3_nt: TGTGCCAGCAGTTATTGGATCCCCACAGATACGCAGTATTTT
cdr3_aa: CASSYWIPTDTQYF